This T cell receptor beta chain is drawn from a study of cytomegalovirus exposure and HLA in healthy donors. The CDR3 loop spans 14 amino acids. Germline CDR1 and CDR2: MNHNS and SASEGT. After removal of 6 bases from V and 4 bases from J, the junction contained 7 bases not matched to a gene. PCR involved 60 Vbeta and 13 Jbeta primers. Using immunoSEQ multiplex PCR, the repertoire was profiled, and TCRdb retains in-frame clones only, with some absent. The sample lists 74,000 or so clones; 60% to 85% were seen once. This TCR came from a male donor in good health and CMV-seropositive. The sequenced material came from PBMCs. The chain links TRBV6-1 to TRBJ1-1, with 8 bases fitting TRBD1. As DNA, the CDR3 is TGTGCCAGCAGGGCCAACACAGGGGGCACTGAAGCTTTCTTT. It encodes CASRANTGGTEAFF.